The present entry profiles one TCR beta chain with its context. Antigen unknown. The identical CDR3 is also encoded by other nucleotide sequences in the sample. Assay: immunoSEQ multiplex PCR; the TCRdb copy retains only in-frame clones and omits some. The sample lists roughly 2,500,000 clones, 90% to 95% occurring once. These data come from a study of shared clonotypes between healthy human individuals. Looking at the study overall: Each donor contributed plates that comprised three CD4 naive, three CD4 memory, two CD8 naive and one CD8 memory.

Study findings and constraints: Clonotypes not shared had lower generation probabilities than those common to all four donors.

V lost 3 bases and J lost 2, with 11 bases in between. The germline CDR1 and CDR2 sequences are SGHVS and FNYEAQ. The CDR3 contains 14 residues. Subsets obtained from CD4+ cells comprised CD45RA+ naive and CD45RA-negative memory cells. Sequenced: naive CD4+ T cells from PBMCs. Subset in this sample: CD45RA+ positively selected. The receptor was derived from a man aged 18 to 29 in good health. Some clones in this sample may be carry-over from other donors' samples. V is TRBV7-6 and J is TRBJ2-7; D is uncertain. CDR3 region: CASSFPGQTYEQYF. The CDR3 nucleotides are TGTGCCAGCAGCTTCCCAGGTCAGACCTACGAGCAGTACTTC.